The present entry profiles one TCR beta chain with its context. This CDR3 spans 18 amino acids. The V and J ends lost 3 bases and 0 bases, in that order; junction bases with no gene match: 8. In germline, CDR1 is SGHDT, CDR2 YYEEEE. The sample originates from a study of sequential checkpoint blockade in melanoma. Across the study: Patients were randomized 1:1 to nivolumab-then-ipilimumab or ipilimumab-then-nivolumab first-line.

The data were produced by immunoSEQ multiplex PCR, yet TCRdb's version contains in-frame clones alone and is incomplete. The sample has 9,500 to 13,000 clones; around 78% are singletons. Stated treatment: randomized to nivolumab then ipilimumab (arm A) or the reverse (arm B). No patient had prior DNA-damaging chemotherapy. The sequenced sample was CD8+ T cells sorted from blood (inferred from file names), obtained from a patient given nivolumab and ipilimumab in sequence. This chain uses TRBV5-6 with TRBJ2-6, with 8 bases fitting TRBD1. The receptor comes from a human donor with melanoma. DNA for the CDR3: TGTGCCAGCAGCTACTGGGACAGGTCGTTCTCTGGGGCCAACGTCCTGACTTTC. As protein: CASSYWDRSFSGANVLTF.